Following are 23 T cell receptor beta chains from one sample sequenced in a study of blood T cells in healthy people across ages. Alongside a J-beta primer mix, a sample-barcoded 5' primer served in a second PCR lasting 7 to 11 cycles. TCRdb independently ran MiXCR on the 5' RACE reads; one entry per CDR3 protein. Of fewer than 800,000 distinct CDR3 sequences listed, roughly 25% were seen once; the top ten hold around 9.2%. These same data were also listed under a study on T cells of mothers and their children.

The specimen sequenced was blood. The receptors originated from a boy between 10 and 17 years old in good health.

The CDR3 sequence: CSVDGSGNTIYF. In DNA form, the CDR3 reads TGCAGCGTTGATGGATCGGGAAACACCATATATTTT. This chain links TRBV29-1 with TRBJ1-3; D gene unclear. V dropped 3 bases and J dropped 4 bases, with 7 bases sitting between them. This CDR3 has 12 amino acids. The germline V gene encodes CDR1 SQVTM and CDR2 ANQGSEA.

This clonotype appeared once. The chain combines TRBV3-1 with TRBJ1-2; 9 bases fit TRBD1. The CDR3 length is 15 residues. Germline CDR1 reads LGHDT; CDR2 reads YNNKEL (reference sequence). Losses at the gene ends were 4 bases for V and 2 bases for J; bases not matched to a gene: 5. For the CDR3, the DNA is TGTGCCAGCAGCCCCTGGGACAGGGACAACTATGGCTACACCTTC. Amino acid sequence: CASSPWDRDNYGYTF. The full variable domain, in which reference TRBV3-1 and TRBJ1-2 provide the parts outside the CDR3, is DTAVSQTPKYLVTQMGNDKSIKCEQNLGHDTMYWYKQDSKKFLKIMFSYNNKELIINETVPNRFSPKSPDKAHLNLHINSLELGDSAVYFCASSPWDRDNYGYTFGSGTRLTVV.

For this clonotype: At one end, the junction sequence differs from germline, possibly due to a read error. The V gene is TRBV20-1, the J gene TRBJ2-5; D call uncertain. Germline V gene lookup returns CDR1 DFQATT and CDR2 SNEGSKA (reference sequence). This CDR3 has 12 residues. Written as DNA, the CDR3 is TGCAGTGCTAGTCTGAGCCAAGAGACCCAATACTTC. It is translated as CSASLSQETQYF.

The sample holds a few counts of this clonotype. The rearrangement links TRBV10-3 to TRBJ2-5, with a tentative D call TRBD1 (6 bases). The J call may be in error: the DNA end matches TRBJ2-7 better. This CDR3 is built from 13 residues. CDR1 ENHRY and CDR2 SYGVKD come from the germline V gene. The CDR3 sequence: CAISESWGLEQYF. The CDR3 nucleotides are TGTGCCATCAGTGAGTCTTGGGGGCTCGAGCAGTACTTC.

The CDR3 DNA is TGTGCCAGCAGCCAAACTAGTTTGGAGACCCAGTACTTC. Encoded protein: CASSQTSLETQYF. V gene TRBV12-3 or TRBV12-4 combines with J gene TRBJ2-5, with D perhaps matching TRBD2 (5 bases). Trimming pared 6 bases from V and 5 bases from J, leaving 13 bases between. This CDR3 has 13 residues.

The V and J genes are TRBV6-5 and TRBJ1-4, with D possibly being TRBD1 (5 bases). V shed 5 bases and J shed 4 bases, with 11 bases lying between them. Germline-derived CDR1 and CDR2 are MNHEY and SVGAGI. The length of the CDR3 is 14 residues. The CDR3 reads CASSQQEFNEKLFF. The CDR3 DNA sequence: TGTGCCAGCAGTCAACAGGAGTTTAATGAAAAACTGTTTTTT.

This clonotype was recorded a few times. J is TRBJ2-2 and V is TRBV20-1; D ambiguous. Looked up from germline, CDR1 is DFQATT and CDR2 is SNEGSKA (reference sequence). The CDR3 has 14 amino acids. Trimming shortened V by 6 bases and J by 8 bases, and 19 bases separated the two germline ends. The CDR3 reads CSAQEGASRGELFF. CDR3 sequence (DNA): TGCAGTGCCCAAGAAGGTGCCAGTAGGGGGGAGCTGTTTTTT.

The CDR3 DNA is TGTGCCAGCGGATATCTTGGTCATGAGCAGTTCTTC. It specifies CASGYLGHEQFF. The chain couples TRBV6-6 to TRBJ2-1; D gene uncertain. There are 12 residues in the CDR3. Germline assignment: CDR1 MNHNY and CDR2 SVGAGI (reference sequence). The V end was cut by 8 bases, the J end by 8 bases, with 13 bases between.

This clonotype was observed a handful of times. The chain employs TRBV5-1 and TRBJ2-5; no clear D gene. The better agreement between TRBJ2-1 and the DNA end casts doubt on the J call. This CDR3 is built from 15 residues. The germline V gene has CDR1 SGHRS and CDR2 YFSETQ. This CDR3 is CASSLEDVPGDEQFF. In DNA form, the CDR3 reads TGCGCCAGCAGCTTGGAAGATGTTCCCGGCGATGAGCAGTTCTTC.

This clonotype was seen only a few times. The rearrangement uses TRBV5-1 and TRBJ2-1; TRBD1 aligns across 9 bases. The CDR3 consists of 14 residues. The V and J ends lost 3 bases and 6 bases, in that order; junction bases with no gene match: 4. The germline CDR1 and CDR2 sequences are SGHRS and YFSETQ. As DNA, the CDR3 is TGCGCCAGCAGCTCCGGGACAGGGACCAATGAGCAGTTCTTC. It specifies CASSSGTGTNEQFF.

V and J are TRBV29-1 and TRBJ1-2, with 8 bases aligning to TRBD1. The CDR3 totals 15 residues. With 6 bases clipped from V and 2 bases from J, the junction kept 11 bases outside the gene matches. In germline, CDR1 is SQVTM, CDR2 ANQGSEA. The DNA for the CDR3 is TGCAGCGTCCTCGACGGGACAGGTGGCAACTATGGCTACACCTTC. Translation gives CSVLDGTGGNYGYTF.

This clonotype was counted between two and nine times. The V gene is TRBV4-1, the J gene TRBJ1-4, with a tentative D call TRBD1 (6 bases). The CDR3 covers 15 residues. V was trimmed by 0 bases and J by 8 bases, leaving 13 bases between them. The germline V gene encodes CDR1 MGHRA and CDR2 YSYEKL. The CDR3 sequence: CASSQEGAPGEKLFF. The CDR3 DNA sequence: TGCGCCAGCAGCCAAGAGGGGGCCCCCGGGGAAAAACTGTTTTTT.

There are a few counts of this clonotype. A read error may explain this, as a much larger clone is one base away. The rearrangement links TRBV20-1 to TRBJ2-5, with 11 bases aligning to TRBD2. Germline-derived CDR1 and CDR2 are DFQATT and SNEGSKA (reference sequence). This CDR3 has 16 residues. DNA of the CDR3: TGCAGTGCTAGAGACCAACTAGCGGGAGACGACTACGAGCAGCACTTC. It codes for CSARDQLAGDDYEQHF.

V usage is TRBV29-1 and J usage is TRBJ2-7; the D is unclear. Germline loops: CDR1 SQVTM, CDR2 ANQGSEA. This CDR3 spans 12 amino acids. V dropped 3 bases and J dropped 0 bases, with 6 bases sitting between them. The CDR3 spells CSVENNSYEQYF. For the CDR3, the DNA is TGCAGCGTTGAGAACAACTCCTACGAGCAGTACTTC.

This clonotype has more than one count but fewer than ten. The rearrangement uses TRBV11-2 and TRBJ2-1; D gene uncertain. The end of the DNA aligns better with TRBJ2-5, so the J call may be wrong. The CDR3 contains 13 residues. Germline V gene sequence: CDR1 SGHAT, CDR2 FQNNGV. As DNA, the CDR3 is TGTGCCAGCAGCTTTGACATCGCCAGGACCCAGTACTTC. It yields the protein CASSFDIARTQYF.

The CDR3 coding sequence is TGCAGCGTTGCGGGCGTCTACACAGATACGCAGTATTTT. Residues: CSVAGVYTDTQYF. The V gene is TRBV29-1, the J gene TRBJ2-3; no clear D. In germline, CDR1 is SQVTM, CDR2 ANQGSEA. This CDR3 contains 13 residues. Trimming cost V 4 bases and J 2 bases, with 10 bases left between them.

This clonotype was recorded many times. At one of its ends the junction is not consistent with the germline gene, which may arise from a read error. The chain links TRBV12-3 or TRBV12-4 to TRBJ2-1, with 11 positions matching TRBD2. The CDR3 sequence is 14 residues long. In DNA form, the CDR3 reads TGTGCCAGCAGCTTAGCGGGGGGGAAGGGTGAGCAGTTCTTC. Translating it yields CASSLAGGKGEQFF.

The chain recombines TRBV20-1 with TRBJ2-5; 10 bases line up with TRBD2. CDR3 length equals 14 residues. Germline-derived CDR1 and CDR2 are DFQATT and SNEGSKA (reference sequence). V trimming: 3 bases; J trimming: 5 bases; junction bases outside the gene matches: 6. This CDR3 reads CSARGTSVRETQYF. The CDR3 region has the DNA TGCAGTGCTAGGGGGACTAGCGTTCGGGAGACCCAGTACTTC.

The V gene is TRBV7-3, the J gene TRBJ2-6; 8 bases agree with TRBD1. CDR1 and CDR2 (germline): SGHTA, FQGTGA. V was pared by 2 bases and J by 4 bases, with 10 bases of the junction left unmatched. The CDR3 is made up of 18 amino acids. The CDR3 loop is CASSLEPGGLKGANVLTF. The CDR3 DNA sequence: TGTGCCAGCAGCTTAGAGCCAGGGGGCCTGAAGGGGGCCAACGTCCTGACTTTC.

This clonotype has only a few counts. This rearrangement joins TRBV4-1 to TRBJ2-3, with TRBD2 matching over 8 bases. The CDR3 has 16 amino acids. In germline, CDR1 is MGHRA, CDR2 YSYEKL. V shed 1 base, J shed 2 bases, and the junction held 5 bases outside the gene matches. The chain's CDR3 is CASSQVLAEITDTQYF. The DNA for the CDR3 is TGCGCCAGCAGCCAAGTACTAGCGGAAATCACAGATACGCAGTATTTT.

The genes are TRBV7-2 and TRBJ1-2, with a tentative D call TRBD1 (6 bases). The germline V gene encodes CDR1 SGHTA and CDR2 FQGNSA. CDR3 length equals 13 residues. V shed 4 bases and J shed 4 bases, with 10 bases lying between them. The CDR3 sequence is CASSYTGSYGYTF. Here the CDR3 DNA reads TGTGCCAGCAGCTACACAGGGTCCTATGGCTACACCTTC.

The chain carries TRBV18 and TRBJ2-5; 10 bases match TRBD1. The closer fit of TRBJ2-7 to the DNA end suggests the J call may be wrong. The germline V gene encodes CDR1 KGHSH and CDR2 LQKENI. The CDR3 is 15 amino acids. The CDR3 here is CASSVTGQGLDEQYF. The CDR3 nucleotides read TGTGCCAGCTCGGTTACGGGACAGGGGCTTGACGAGCAGTACTTC.

This clonotype was picked up a small number of times. V gene TRBV7-3 combines with J gene TRBJ2-1, with 11 bases identical to TRBD2. Germline assignment: CDR1 SGHTA and CDR2 FQGTGA. The CDR3 is made up of 18 amino acids. V shed 5 bases, J shed 7 bases, and the junction held 16 bases outside the gene matches. The DNA for the CDR3 is TGTGCCAGCAGCACAAAAGGAGCCACTAGCGGGAGACCTAATGAGCAGTTCTTC. Its protein product is CASSTKGATSGRPNEQFF.